A single T cell receptor (beta chain) is shown here with its context. The germline V gene has CDR1 SNHLY and CDR2 FYNNEI. The V and J ends lost 6 bases and 3 bases, in that order; junction bases with no gene match: 8. The CDR3 sequence is 15 residues long. The protocol was immunoSEQ multiplex PCR, while the TCRdb copy is restricted to in-frame clones and leaves out a portion. This repertoire shows about 69,000 clones, roughly 91% found once; its top ten account for 3.4%. The sample is drawn from a study of PD-L1 blockade in urothelial cancer. The J gene is TRBJ2-7, the V gene TRBV2, with 10 bases that match TRBD2. The receptor's source is a man aged 55-75 years with urothelial cancer. The source was PBMCs, collected around atezolizumab (anti-PD-L1) treatment. CDR3 bases: TGTGCCAGCAGGGCCCTAGCGGGGGTTTTCTACGAGCAGTACTTC. This translates into CASRALAGVFYEQYF.